This T cell receptor (beta chain) was documented in a study of shared clonotypes between healthy human individuals. Germline CDR1 reads SGHRS; CDR2 reads YFSETQ. This CDR3 is 16 amino acids long. After removal of 2 bases from V and 0 bases from J, the junction contained 5 bases not matched to a gene. This clone was observed a single time. Profiled with immunoSEQ multiplex PCR; TCRdb holds only in-frame clones, not every one. Here the sample spans about 79,000 clones, 50% to 70% being singletons. The clonotype originates from a man aged 25-45 years in good health. The V gene is TRBV5-1, the J gene TRBJ1-1; TRBD1 matches at 9 bases. Specimen: memory CD8+ T cells sorted from blood. As for subset: CD45RO+ cells pooled with CCR7-negative TemRA cells. CDR3: CASSLGTGNMNTEAFF. The CDR3 DNA reads as TGCGCCAGCAGCTTAGGGACAGGGAATATGAACACTGAAGCTTTCTTT.